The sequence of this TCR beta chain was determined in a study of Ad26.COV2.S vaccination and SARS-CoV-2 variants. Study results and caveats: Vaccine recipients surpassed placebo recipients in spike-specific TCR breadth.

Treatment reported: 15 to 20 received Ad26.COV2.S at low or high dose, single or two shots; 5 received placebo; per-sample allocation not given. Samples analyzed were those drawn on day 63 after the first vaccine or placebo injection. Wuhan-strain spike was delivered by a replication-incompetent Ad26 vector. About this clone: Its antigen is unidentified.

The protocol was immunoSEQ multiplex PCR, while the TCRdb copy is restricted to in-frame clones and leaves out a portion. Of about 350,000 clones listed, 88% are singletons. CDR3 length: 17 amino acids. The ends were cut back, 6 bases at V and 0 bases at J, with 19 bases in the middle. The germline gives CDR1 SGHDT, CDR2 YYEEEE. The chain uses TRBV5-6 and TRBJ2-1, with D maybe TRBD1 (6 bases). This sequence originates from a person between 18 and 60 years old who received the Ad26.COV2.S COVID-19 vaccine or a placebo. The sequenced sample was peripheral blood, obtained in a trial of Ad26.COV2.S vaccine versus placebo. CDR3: CASIKLRRDNSYNEQFF. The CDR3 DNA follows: TGTGCCAGCATCAAATTACGCCGGGACAACTCCTACAATGAGCAGTTCTTC.